This T cell receptor beta chain was sequenced for a study of CD8 T cells in Susac syndrome (dated by TCRdb to the late 2010s). Study-wide context: The study used repertoire sequencing to test whether antigen drove CD8+ T cell activation and differentiation in Susac syndrome. The clonality of the CD8+ T cell repertoire was compared across over 10 healthy donors, around 14 Susac syndrome patients and roughly 16 multiple sclerosis patients. Study-wide findings and limitations: The TCR sequencing and HLA analysis was acknowledged to have included a relatively small number of individuals.

With regard to this clonotype: It lacks a known antigen. Per-base quality was not reported, and no clone a single base away is much larger than it.

RNA was extracted using the RNeasy kit, and roughly 0.5 to 1 microgram was reverse transcribed with random hexamers. The immunoSEQ multiplex PCR assay, covering 54 Vbeta and 13 Jbeta segments, was used to amplify TCR beta CDR3 regions. To correct PCR amplification bias, a synthetic template baseline was used for both primer optimization and computational correction. For the original study's pipeline: Reads were annotated to V, D and J genes according to IMGT and were analyzed with immunoSEQ Analyzer, with only productive sequences retained. Clonality was calculated as one minus the Shannon entropy normalized by log2 of the number of productive unique sequences. Public and private clones were assessed among the 100 most prevalent clones of each patient and control. Clones were defined as Susac-specific when absent from the healthy and MS cohorts, from approximately 970 published viral clones and from other ImmuneACCESS disease sequences. TCRdb cleaned the public reads at Q25 with fastp, built clones with MiXCR and kept in-frame beta chains. Every entry covers one CDR3 protein and lists the most common genes and DNA from its rows. The V and J calls follow TCRdb's processing rather than the paper's. The sample table contains about 290,000 distinct CDR3 sequences; only one count was recorded for over 75% of them. 0.21% of the sample is taken by the ten largest.

V is shortened by 3 bases, J by 4 bases, and the region joining them spans 10 bases. The CDR3 runs 12 amino acids, cysteine and phenylalanine included. Only CDR3 DNA is held: 36 bases, read in frame from base 1. The germline V gene sets CDR1 to SQVTM and CDR2 to ANQGSEA. Peripheral blood CD8+ and CD4+ T cells from healthy donors, Susac syndrome patients and multiple sclerosis patients were profiled by high-throughput TCR beta sequencing. Treatment-naive patients with stable or active relapsing-remitting disease fulfilling revised McDonald criteria were used as multiple sclerosis controls. Bulk CD8+ and CD4+ T cells were purified by magnetic negative isolation, while CD8+ TEMRA cells were enriched using FACS. Blood was drawn into EDTA tubes, processed within 24 hours, and PBMCs were isolated by density gradient centrifugation. PBMCs destined for TCR sequencing were cryopreserved in liquid nitrogen and later thawed in a 37 °C water bath. The sorted or isolated CD4+, CD8+ and CD8+ TEMRA cells had a purity of 90% or higher.

The sequencing input was CD8+ T cells from PBMCs. The sequence was collected from a human donor with multiple sclerosis. This sequence uses TRBV29-1 and TRBJ2-7; the D region possibly corresponds to TRBD2 (5 bases align). The CDR3 region reads CSVESREYEQYF. The DNA reads as follows: TGCAGCGTTGAGTCGAGGGAATACGAGCAGTACTTC.